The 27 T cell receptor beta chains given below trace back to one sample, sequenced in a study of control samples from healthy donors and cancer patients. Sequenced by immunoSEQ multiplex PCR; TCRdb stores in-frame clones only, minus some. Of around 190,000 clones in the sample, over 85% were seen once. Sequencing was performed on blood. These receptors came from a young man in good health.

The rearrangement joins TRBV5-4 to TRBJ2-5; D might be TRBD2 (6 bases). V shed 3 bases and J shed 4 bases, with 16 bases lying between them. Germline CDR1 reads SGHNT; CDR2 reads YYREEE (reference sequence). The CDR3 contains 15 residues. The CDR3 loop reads CASSSTGRGGETQYF. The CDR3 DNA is TGTGCCAGCAGCTCTACCGGGCGGGGAGGAGAGACCCAGTACTTC.

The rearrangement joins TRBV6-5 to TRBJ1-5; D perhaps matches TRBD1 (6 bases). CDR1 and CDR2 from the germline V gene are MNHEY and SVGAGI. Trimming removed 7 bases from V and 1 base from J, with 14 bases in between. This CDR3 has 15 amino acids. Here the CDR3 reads CASIVQGWSNQPQHF. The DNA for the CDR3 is TGTGCCAGCATTGTACAGGGATGGAGCAATCAGCCCCAGCATTTT.

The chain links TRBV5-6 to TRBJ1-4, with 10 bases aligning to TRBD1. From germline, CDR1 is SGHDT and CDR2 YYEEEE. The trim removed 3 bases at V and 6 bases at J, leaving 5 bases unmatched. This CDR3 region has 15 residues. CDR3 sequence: CASSSEGQGDEKLFF. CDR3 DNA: TGTGCCAGCAGCTCTGAAGGACAGGGGGATGAAAAACTGTTTTTT.

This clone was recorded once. DNA of the CDR3: TGTGCCAGTAAAGACCCTGGGGCCAACGTCCTGACTTTC. Protein sequence: CASKDPGANVLTF. The V and J genes are TRBV19 and TRBJ2-6, with D unresolved. Looked up from germline, CDR1 is LNHDA and CDR2 is SQIVND (reference sequence). V lost 7 bases and J 2 bases, leaving 6 bases between the germline ends. CDR3 length: 13 amino acids. Complete variable domain (other parts from reference TRBV19 and TRBJ2-6): DGGITQSPKYLFRKEGQNVTLSCEQNLNHDAMYWYRQDPGQGLRLIYYSQIVNDFQKGDIAEGYSVSREKKESFPLTVTSAQKNPTAFYLCASKDPGANVLTFGAGSRLTVL.

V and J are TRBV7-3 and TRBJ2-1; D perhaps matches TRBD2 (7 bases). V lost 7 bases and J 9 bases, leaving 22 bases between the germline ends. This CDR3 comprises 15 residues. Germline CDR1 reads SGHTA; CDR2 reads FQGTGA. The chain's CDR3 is CASTQGGGGVSEQFF. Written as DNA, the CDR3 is TGTGCCAGCACCCAAGGGGGAGGGGGAGTTTCTGAGCAGTTCTTC.

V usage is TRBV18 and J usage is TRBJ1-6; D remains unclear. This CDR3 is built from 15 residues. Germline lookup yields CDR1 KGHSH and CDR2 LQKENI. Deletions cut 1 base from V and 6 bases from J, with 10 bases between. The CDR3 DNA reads TGTGCCAGCTCACCACAGGGTTCGCGTAATTCACCCCTCCACTTT. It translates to CASSPQGSRNSPLHF.

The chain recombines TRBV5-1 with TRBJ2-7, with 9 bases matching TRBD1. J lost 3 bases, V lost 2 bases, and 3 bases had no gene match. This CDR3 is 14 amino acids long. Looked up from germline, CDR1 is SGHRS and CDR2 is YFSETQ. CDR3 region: CASSFRDRDYEQYF. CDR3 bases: TGCGCCAGCAGCTTCCGGGACAGGGACTACGAGCAGTACTTC. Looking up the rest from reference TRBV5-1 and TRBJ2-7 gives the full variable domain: KAGVTQTPRYLIKTRGQQVTLSCSPISGHRSVSWYQQTPGQGLQFLFEYFSETQRNKGNFPGRFSGRQFSNSRSEMNVSTLELGDSALYLCASSFRDRDYEQYFGPGTRLTVT.

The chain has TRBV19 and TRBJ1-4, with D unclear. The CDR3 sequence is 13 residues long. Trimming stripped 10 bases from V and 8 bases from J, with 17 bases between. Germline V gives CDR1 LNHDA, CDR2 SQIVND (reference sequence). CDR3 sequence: CATAEGLGEKLFF. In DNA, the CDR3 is TGTGCCACCGCCGAAGGGCTTGGGGAAAAACTGTTTTTT.

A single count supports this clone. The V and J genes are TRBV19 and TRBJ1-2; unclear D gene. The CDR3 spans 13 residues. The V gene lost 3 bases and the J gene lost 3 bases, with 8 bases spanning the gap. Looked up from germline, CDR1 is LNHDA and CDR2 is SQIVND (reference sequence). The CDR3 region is CASSMPRDYGYTF. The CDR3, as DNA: TGTGCCAGTAGTATGCCCAGAGACTATGGCTACACCTTC.

CDR3 bases: TGTGCCAGCAGCTTACGGGGACAGTACCTGGGAAACACCATATATTTT. Amino acids: CASSLRGQYLGNTIYF. The rearrangement uses TRBV7-2 and TRBJ1-3; 7 nucleotides agree with TRBD1. The CDR3 covers 16 residues. Germline V gives CDR1 SGHTA, CDR2 FQGNSA. The V segment lost 2 bases and the J segment 4 bases; nucleotides outside the gene matches: 8.

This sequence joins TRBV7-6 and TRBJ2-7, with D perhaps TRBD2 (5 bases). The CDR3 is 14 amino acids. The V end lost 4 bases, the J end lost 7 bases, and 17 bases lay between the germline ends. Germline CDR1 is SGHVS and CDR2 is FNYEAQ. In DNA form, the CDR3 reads TGTGCCAGCAGCTCAAGTGGAGGATCAGGAGAGCAGTACTTC. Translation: CASSSSGGSGEQYF.

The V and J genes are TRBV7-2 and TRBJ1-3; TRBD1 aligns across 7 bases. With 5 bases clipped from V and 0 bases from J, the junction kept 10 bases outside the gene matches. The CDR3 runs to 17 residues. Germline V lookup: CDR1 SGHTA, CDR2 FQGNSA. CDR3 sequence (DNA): TGTGCCAGCAGCGGCAGACAGGGAAGCAGCTCTGGAAACACCATATATTTT. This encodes CASSGRQGSSSGNTIYF.

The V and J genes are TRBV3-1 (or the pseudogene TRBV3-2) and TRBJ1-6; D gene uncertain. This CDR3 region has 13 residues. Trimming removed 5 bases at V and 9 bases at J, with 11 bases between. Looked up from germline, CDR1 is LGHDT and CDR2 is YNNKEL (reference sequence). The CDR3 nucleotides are TGTGCCAGCAGCGATGCTAGGCGTTCACCCCTCCACTTT. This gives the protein CASSDARRSPLHF.

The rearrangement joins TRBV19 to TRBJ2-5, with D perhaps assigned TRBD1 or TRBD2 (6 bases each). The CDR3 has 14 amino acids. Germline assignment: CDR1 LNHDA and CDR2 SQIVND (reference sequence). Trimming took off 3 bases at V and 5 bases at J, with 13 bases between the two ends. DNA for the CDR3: TGTGCCAGTAGTATTGTACGGGGGCTGGAGACCCAGTACTTC. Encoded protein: CASSIVRGLETQYF.

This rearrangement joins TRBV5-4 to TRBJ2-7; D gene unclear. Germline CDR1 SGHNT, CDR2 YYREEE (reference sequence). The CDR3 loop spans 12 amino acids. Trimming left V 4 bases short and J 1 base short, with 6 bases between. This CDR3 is CASSRGSYEQYF. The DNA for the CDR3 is TGTGCCAGCAGCAGAGGATCCTACGAGCAGTACTTC. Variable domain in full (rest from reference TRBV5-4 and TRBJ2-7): ETGVTQSPTHLIKTRGQQVTLRCSSQSGHNTVSWYQQALGQGPQFIFQYYREEENGRGNFPPRFSGLQFPNYSSELNVNALELDDSALYLCASSRGSYEQYFGPGTRLTVT.

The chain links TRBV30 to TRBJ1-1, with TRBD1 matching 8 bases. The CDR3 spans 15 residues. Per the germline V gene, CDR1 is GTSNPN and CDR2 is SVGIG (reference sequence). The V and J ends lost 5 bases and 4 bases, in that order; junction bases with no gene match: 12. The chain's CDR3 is CAWGLPDRVSTEAFF. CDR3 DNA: TGTGCCTGGGGCCTCCCGGACAGGGTGAGCACTGAAGCTTTCTTT. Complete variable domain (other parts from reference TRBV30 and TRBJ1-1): SQTIHQWPATLVQPVGSPLSLECTVEGTSNPNLYWYRQAAGRGLQLLFYSVGIGQISSEVPQNLSASRPQDRQFILSSKKLLLSDSGFYLCAWGLPDRVSTEAFFGQGTRLTVV.

CDR3 loop: CASSHRTGETGELFF. CDR3 sequence (DNA): TGTGCCAGCAGCCACCGGACAGGGGAAACCGGGGAGCTGTTTTTT. The V gene is TRBV11-2, the J gene TRBJ2-2; 9 nucleotides agree with TRBD1. The CDR3 extends over 15 amino acids. Germline V lookup: CDR1 SGHAT, CDR2 FQNNGV. V shed 5 bases, J shed 5 bases, and the junction held 6 bases outside the gene matches.

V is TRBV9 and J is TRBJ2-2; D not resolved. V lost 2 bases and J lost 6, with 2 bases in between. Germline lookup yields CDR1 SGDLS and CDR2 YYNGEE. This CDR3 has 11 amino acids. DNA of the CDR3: TGTGCCAGCAGCGTTCCCGGGGAGCTGTTTTTT. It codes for CASSVPGELFF.

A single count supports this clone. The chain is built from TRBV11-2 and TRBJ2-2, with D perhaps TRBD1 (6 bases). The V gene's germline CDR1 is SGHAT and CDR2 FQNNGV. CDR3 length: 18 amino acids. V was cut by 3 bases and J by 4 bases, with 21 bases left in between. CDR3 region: CASSLGSLVRGSTGELFF. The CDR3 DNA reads TGTGCCAGCAGCTTGGGGTCACTAGTCAGGGGATCCACCGGGGAGCTGTTTTTT.

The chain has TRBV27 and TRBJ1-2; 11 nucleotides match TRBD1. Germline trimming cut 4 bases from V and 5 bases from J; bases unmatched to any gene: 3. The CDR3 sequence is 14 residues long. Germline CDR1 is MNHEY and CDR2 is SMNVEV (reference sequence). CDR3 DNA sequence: TGTGCCAGCAGTTGGACAGGGGGCCCTTATGGCTACACCTTC. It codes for CASSWTGGPYGYTF.

The DNA of the CDR3 is TGCGCCAGCAGCTTCGATACGGCTGGAAACACCATATATTTT. It translates to CASSFDTAGNTIYF. The chain uses TRBV5-1 and TRBJ1-3; D unresolved. V gave up 2 bases and J gave up 2 bases, with 8 bases separating them. This CDR3 region has 14 residues. Germline CDR1 is SGHRS and CDR2 is YFSETQ.

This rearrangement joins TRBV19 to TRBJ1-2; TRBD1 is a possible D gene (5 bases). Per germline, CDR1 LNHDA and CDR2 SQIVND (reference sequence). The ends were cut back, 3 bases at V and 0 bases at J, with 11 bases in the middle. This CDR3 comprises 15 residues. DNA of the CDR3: TGTGCCAGTAGTATTAGACAGAACACTAACTATGGCTACACCTTC. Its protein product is CASSIRQNTNYGYTF.

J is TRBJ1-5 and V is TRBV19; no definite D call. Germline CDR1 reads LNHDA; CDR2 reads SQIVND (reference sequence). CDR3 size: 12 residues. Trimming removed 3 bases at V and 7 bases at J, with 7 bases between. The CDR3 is CASSISRQPQHF. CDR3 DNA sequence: TGTGCCAGTAGTATCTCTCGGCAGCCCCAGCATTTT.

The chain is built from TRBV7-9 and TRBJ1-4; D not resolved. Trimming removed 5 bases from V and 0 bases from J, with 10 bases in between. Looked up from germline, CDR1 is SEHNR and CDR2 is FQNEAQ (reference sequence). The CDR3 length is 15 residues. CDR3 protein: CASSPPGPTNEKLFF. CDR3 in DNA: TGTGCCAGCAGCCCCCCCGGGCCAACTAATGAAAAACTGTTTTTT.

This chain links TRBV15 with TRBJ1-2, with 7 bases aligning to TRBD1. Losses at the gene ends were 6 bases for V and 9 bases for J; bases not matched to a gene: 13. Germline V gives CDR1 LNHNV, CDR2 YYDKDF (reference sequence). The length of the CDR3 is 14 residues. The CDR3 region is CATRSRTGVSRYTF. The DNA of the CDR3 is TGTGCCACCAGAAGCCGAACAGGGGTCTCTCGCTACACCTTC. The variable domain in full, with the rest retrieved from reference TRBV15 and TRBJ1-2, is DAMVIQNPRYQVTQFGKPVTLSCSQTLNHNVMYWYQQKSSQAPKLLFHYYDKDFNNEADTPDNFQSRRPNTSFCFLDIRSPGLGDTAMYLCATRSRTGVSRYTFGSGTRLTVV.

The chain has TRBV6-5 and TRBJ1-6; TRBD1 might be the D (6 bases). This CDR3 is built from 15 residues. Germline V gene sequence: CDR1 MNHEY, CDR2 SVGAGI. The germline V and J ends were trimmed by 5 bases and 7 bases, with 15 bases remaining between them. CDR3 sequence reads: CASSTYRVGNSPLHF. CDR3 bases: TGTGCCAGCAGTACGTACAGGGTAGGGAATTCACCCCTCCACTTT.

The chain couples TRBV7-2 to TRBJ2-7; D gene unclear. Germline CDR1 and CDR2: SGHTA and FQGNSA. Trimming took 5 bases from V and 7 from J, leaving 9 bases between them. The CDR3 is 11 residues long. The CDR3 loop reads CASSTTEEQYF. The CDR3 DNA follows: TGTGCCAGCAGCACGACGGAGGAGCAGTACTTC. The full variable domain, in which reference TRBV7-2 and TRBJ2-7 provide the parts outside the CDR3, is GAGVSQSPSNKVTEKGKDVELRCDPISGHTALYWYRQSLGQGLEFLIYFQGNSAPDKSGLPSDRFSAERTGGSVSTLTIQRTQQEDSAVYLCASSTTEEQYFGPGTRLTVT.